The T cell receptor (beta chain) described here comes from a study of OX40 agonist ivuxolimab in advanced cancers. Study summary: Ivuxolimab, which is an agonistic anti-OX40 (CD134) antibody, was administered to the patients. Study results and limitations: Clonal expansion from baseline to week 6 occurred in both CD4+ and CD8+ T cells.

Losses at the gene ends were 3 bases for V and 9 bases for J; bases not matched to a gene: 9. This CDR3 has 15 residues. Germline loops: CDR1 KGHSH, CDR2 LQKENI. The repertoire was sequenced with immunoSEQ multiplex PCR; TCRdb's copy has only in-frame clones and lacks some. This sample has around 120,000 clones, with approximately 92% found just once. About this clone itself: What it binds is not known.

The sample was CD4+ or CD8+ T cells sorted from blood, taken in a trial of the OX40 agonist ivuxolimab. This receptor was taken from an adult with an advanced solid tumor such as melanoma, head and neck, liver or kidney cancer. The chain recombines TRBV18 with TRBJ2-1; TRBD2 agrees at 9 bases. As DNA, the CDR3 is TGTGCCAGCTCACCCCCGGGACTAGCATCGGGTGAGCAGTTCTTC. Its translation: CASSPPGLASGEQFF.